The rows below give T cell receptor beta chains drawn from one sample of a study of T-cell reconstitution after alpha-beta-depleted transplantation in children. TCRdb independently ran MiXCR on the PCR reads; one entry per CDR3 protein. The sample consists of more than 300,000 distinct CDR3 sequences, about a sixth of them appearing once. Sequences were derived from PBMCs, mostly from graft donor cells, sampled 360 days after TCRalphabeta/CD19-depleted stem cell transplant. The receptors shown here come from a male patient between 2 and 15 years old who had a stem cell transplant for acute lymphoblastic leukemia, so the T cells may come from the graft donor. CDR3s include the opening cysteine and the closing phenylalanine or tryptophan. D genes are given only for firm matches. Clone sizes are given selectively: once, few, many, or a class where the clone is expanded.

D gene,clone size,V gene,J gene,CDR3 protein,CDR3 DNA
NA,NA,TRBV18,TRBJ2-7,CASSPAAGGQTPYEQYF,TGTGCCAGCTCACCAGCCGCAGGGGGGCAAACCCCCTACGAGCAGTACTTC
TRBD2,few,TRBV6-5,TRBJ2-7,CASSYGPPGRGDEQYF,TGTGCCAGCAGTTACGGGCCCCCAGGGAGGGGAGACGAGCAGTACTTC
NA,NA,TRBV4-3,TRBJ2-3,CASSQDPLFAPDTQYF,TGCGCCAGCAGCCAAGACCCCCTATTCGCCCCAGATACGCAGTATTTT
TRBD1,NA,TRBV12-3/TRBV12-4,TRBJ2-7,CASTEQGSEQYF,TGTGCCAGCACCGAACAGGGGTCCGAGCAGTACTTC
NA,NA,TRBV7-9,TRBJ2-6,CASSRGASSSGANVLTF,TGTGCCAGCAGCAGAGGGGCATCGAGCTCTGGGGCCAACGTCCTGACTTTC
NA,many,TRBV5-8,TRBJ2-1,CASSSGDNYNEQFF,TGTGCCAGCAGCTCAGGGGACAACTACAATGAGCAGTTCTTC
NA,many,TRBV5-1,TRBJ1-2,CASSLDPGYGYTF,TGCGCCAGCAGCTTGGACCCCGGGTATGGCTACACCTTC
TRBD2,few,TRBV27,TRBJ2-5,CASSSLGEGTETQYF,TGTGCCAGCAGTTCCCTGGGGGAGGGGACGGAGACCCAGTACTTC
NA,many,TRBV5-1,TRBJ1-5,CASIGRGLNQPQHF,TGCGCCAGCATCGGCCGGGGACTCAATCAGCCCCAGCATTTT
TRBD2,NA,TRBV7-6,TRBJ2-7,CASSLVRGTSGIPPGEQYF,TGTGCCAGCAGCTTAGTCCGAGGGACTAGCGGGATTCCGCCTGGCGAGCAGTACTTC
TRBD1,many,TRBV5-1,TRBJ2-1,CASSLDGQGMNEQFF,TGCGCCAGCAGCTTGGACGGACAGGGGATGAATGAGCAGTTCTTC
TRBD1,NA,TRBV20-1,TRBJ2-7,CSANDRENEQYF,TGCAGTGCTAACGACAGGGAAAACGAGCAGTACTTC
NA,NA,TRBV4-3,TRBJ2-7,CASIDSSSPYEQYF,TGCGCCAGCATCGACAGTTCCTCGCCCTACGAGCAGTACTTC
TRBD1,NA,TRBV6-2/TRBV6-3,TRBJ2-7,CASRADRGPYEQYF,TGTGCCAGCAGGGCGGACAGGGGACCCTACGAGCAGTACTTC
TRBD1,few,TRBV5-1,TRBJ2-5,CASSAGQGASIGETQYF,TGCGCCAGCAGCGCGGGACAGGGGGCTTCGATAGGGGAGACCCAGTACTTC
NA,many,TRBV12-3/TRBV12-4,TRBJ2-2,CASSLRARPNTGELFF,TGTGCCAGCAGTTTAAGGGCCAGGCCGAACACCGGGGAGCTGTTTTTT
NA,NA,TRBV12-3/TRBV12-4,TRBJ2-1,CASSSGGGRAQFF,TGTGCCAGCAGCTCAGGGGGGGGGAGGGCGCAGTTCTTC
TRBD2,NA,TRBV12-3/TRBV12-4,TRBJ2-2,CASSSPSGNANGELFF,TGTGCCAGCAGTAGTCCTAGCGGGAACGCGAACGGGGAGCTGTTTTTT
NA,NA,TRBV20-1,TRBJ2-7,CSTYPGISYEQYF,TGCAGTACATACCCGGGGATTTCCTACGAGCAGTACTTC
NA,NA,TRBV25-1,TRBJ2-1,CASSEVLSVHEQFF,TGTGCCAGCAGTGAAGTCCTTAGCGTCCATGAGCAGTTCTTC
NA,NA,TRBV7-9,TRBJ2-5,CASSLTDAFQETQYF,TGTGCCAGCAGCTTAACGGACGCGTTTCAAGAGACCCAGTACTTC
NA,NA,TRBV6-1,TRBJ1-5,CASSEVRNQPQHF,TGTGCCAGCAGTGAAGTTCGCAATCAGCCCCAGCATTTT
TRBD1,many,TRBV4-1,TRBJ2-7,CASSPSAAGTGRLRQYF,TGCGCCAGCAGCCCATCGGCTGCCGGGACAGGAAGGCTCAGGCAGTACTTC
NA,few,TRBV20-1,TRBJ1-4,CSAKSVGEKLFF,TGCAGTGCTAAGTCGGTCGGAGAAAAACTGTTTTTT
NA,few,TRBV12-3/TRBV12-4,TRBJ2-7,CASSFSPAVYEQYF,TGTGCCAGCAGTTTCTCCCCAGCTGTCTACGAGCAGTACTTC
TRBD2,many,TRBV18,TRBJ2-5,CASSPTRGTSGQETQYF,TGTGCCAGCTCACCGACACGCGGGACTAGCGGCCAAGAGACCCAGTACTTC
NA,NA,TRBV28,TRBJ2-5,CASSLQGRGETQYF,TGTGCCAGCAGTTTGCAGGGCCGGGGGGAGACCCAGTACTTC
TRBD1,NA,TRBV20-1,TRBJ2-5,CSGGRQGLQETQYF,TGCAGTGGGGGGCGACAGGGATTACAAGAGACCCAGTACTTC
NA,few,TRBV12-3/TRBV12-4,TRBJ2-7,CASSFFRQGGDEQYF,TGTGCCAGCAGTTTCTTTCGACAGGGAGGAGACGAGCAGTACTTC
NA,NA,TRBV12-3/TRBV12-4,TRBJ1-5,CASSLGSPNQPQHF,TGTGCCAGCAGTTTGGGGAGCCCCAATCAGCCCCAGCATTTT
TRBD2,NA,TRBV20-1,TRBJ2-5,CSASRGGGETQYF,TGCAGTGCTAGCCGCGGGGGGGGAGAGACCCAGTACTTC
NA,few,TRBV20-1,TRBJ2-5,CSARSSARQETQYF,TGCAGTGCTAGAAGCTCAGCGAGACAAGAGACCCAGTACTTC
NA,NA,TRBV5-1,TRBJ2-5,CASSLEGPGATETQYF,TGCGCCAGCAGCTTGGAGGGGCCAGGGGCCACAGAGACCCAGTACTTC
NA,NA,TRBV4-1,TRBJ2-1,CASSQEEGTMDEQFF,TGCGCCAGCAGCCAAGAGGAGGGGACAATGGATGAGCAGTTCTTC
TRBD1,NA,TRBV10-3,TRBJ2-5,CAISESGAGGETQYF,TGTGCCATCAGTGAGTCCGGGGCAGGGGGCGAGACCCAGTACTTC
TRBD1,NA,TRBV4-2,TRBJ2-5,CASSQDPGGETQYF,TGTGCCAGCAGCCAAGATCCAGGGGGAGAGACCCAGTACTTC
NA,few,TRBV9,TRBJ1-2,CASSVDWVYGYTF,TGTGCCAGCAGCGTAGATTGGGTTTATGGCTACACCTTC
NA,once,TRBV29-1,TRBJ1-4,CSASEGGIKLFF,TGCAGCGCCTCGGAGGGAGGAATAAAACTGTTTTTT
NA,many,TRBV11-2,TRBJ1-2,CASSLVPGHYGYTF,TGTGCCAGCAGCTTAGTCCCAGGCCACTATGGCTACACCTTC
TRBD1,NA,TRBV12-3/TRBV12-4,TRBJ2-1,CTSSVVVGGGRAYNEQFF,TGTACCAGCAGTGTCGTCGTAGGGGGCGGGCGGGCTTACAATGAGCAGTTCTTC
NA,many,TRBV4-2,TRBJ1-2,CASSQAGNYGYTF,TGTGCCAGCAGCCAAGCAGGAAACTATGGCTACACCTTC
NA,NA,TRBV7-2,TRBJ2-1,CASSFEGDANEQFF,TGTGCCAGCAGCTTTGAGGGGGATGCCAATGAGCAGTTCTTC